The 32 T cell receptor beta chains given below trace back to one sample, sequenced in a study of blood T cell repertoires in COVID-19. The repertoire was sequenced with immunoSEQ multiplex PCR; TCRdb's copy has only in-frame clones and lacks some. The table shows about 70,000 clones, with 90% to 95% occurring only once. The sequenced sample consisted of peripheral blood. These receptors were obtained from a human donor in a cohort sampled during active COVID-19.

The chain has TRBV6-5 and TRBJ1-1; 8 bases are shared with TRBD1. Germline V gene data show CDR1 as MNHEY and CDR2 as SVGAGI. The V segment lost 6 bases and the J segment 1 base; nucleotides outside the gene matches: 7. The CDR3 contains 15 residues. The DNA for the CDR3 is TGTGCCAGCAGGTCCCAGGGGGCCCGGAACACTGAAGCTTTCTTT. It codes for CASRSQGARNTEAFF.

This clone was seen once. This chain links TRBV28 with TRBJ1-3; D gene unclear. V shed 1 base and J shed 0 bases, with 4 bases lying between them. Germline CDR1 and CDR2: MDHEN and SYDVKM. The CDR3 has 14 amino acids. CDR3 nucleotide sequence: TGTGCCAGCAGTTTATCGGGCTCTGGAAACACCATATATTTT. Translated: CASSLSGSGNTIYF.

The V gene is TRBV6-5, the J gene TRBJ1-5, with D hard to call. The length of the CDR3 is 12 residues. In germline, CDR1 is MNHEY, CDR2 SVGAGI. Trimming removed 8 bases from V and 7 bases from J, with 12 bases in between. The CDR3 nucleotides are TGTGCCAGCGGTTGGGAGGGCCAGCCCCAGCATTTT. It specifies CASGWEGQPQHF.

The genes are TRBV4-1 and TRBJ2-7, with 8 bases aligning to TRBD2. V lost 1 base and J lost 2; bases outside the gene matches: 7. Germline CDR1 MGHRA, CDR2 YSYEKL. This CDR3 spans 16 amino acids. CDR3 protein: CASSQGGGSSAYEQYF. CDR3 nucleotide sequence: TGCGCCAGCAGCCAAGGCGGGGGGTCATCCGCCTACGAGCAGTACTTC.

The chain combines TRBV5-4 with TRBJ2-7; possibly TRBD1 for D (5 bases). Germline V CDR1 and CDR2: SGHNT, YYREEE (reference sequence). Trimming removed 0 bases at V and 6 bases at J, with 22 bases between. This CDR3 is built from 17 residues. This chain's CDR3 is CASSLGLRVLDKSEQYF. The CDR3 DNA reads TGTGCCAGCAGCTTGGGATTGAGAGTTTTGGACAAGTCCGAGCAGTACTTC.

This clone has a single count. CDR3 DNA sequence: TGTGCCAGCAGCTCCCCGGGAGCGTGGGATGAAAAACTGTTTTTT. Translated: CASSSPGAWDEKLFF. The rearrangement links TRBV7-8 to TRBJ1-4; D not certain. CDR3 length: 15 residues. Trimming stripped 4 bases from V and 6 bases from J, with 15 bases between. Germline V lookup: CDR1 SGHVS, CDR2 FQNEAQ. Combining the CDR3 with reference TRBV7-8 and TRBJ1-4 gives the whole variable domain GAGVSQSPRYKVAKRGQDVALRCDPISGHVSLFWYQQALGQGPEFLTYFQNEAQLDKSGLPSDRFFAERPEGSVSTLKIQRTQQEDSAVYLCASSSPGAWDEKLFFGSGTQLSVL.

This chain uses TRBV11-2 with TRBJ2-7, with 7 bases aligning to TRBD2. This CDR3 has 15 residues. J gave up 0 bases and V 4 bases, and 6 bases lay outside the gene matches. Germline lookup yields CDR1 SGHAT and CDR2 FQNNGV. CDR3 sequence (DNA): TGTGCCAGCAGCTGGACTAGGGACTCCTCCTACGAGCAGTACTTC. Translating it yields CASSWTRDSSYEQYF.

The V call is TRBV5-1, the J call TRBJ2-5; 10 positions agree with TRBD2. This CDR3 region has 16 residues. The germline CDR1 and CDR2 sequences are SGHRS and YFSETQ. The J segment lost 5 bases and the V segment lost 6 bases, leaving 13 bases of the junction unmatched. The CDR3 reads CASKFPLAGARETQYF. The CDR3 coding sequence is TGCGCCAGCAAATTCCCCCTAGCGGGGGCGCGGGAGACCCAGTACTTC. The whole variable domain, filled in from reference TRBV5-1 and TRBJ2-5, reads KAGVTQTPRYLIKTRGQQVTLSCSPISGHRSVSWYQQTPGQGLQFLFEYFSETQRNKGNFPGRFSGRQFSNSRSEMNVSTLELGDSALYLCASKFPLAGARETQYFGPGTRLLVL.

The chain combines TRBV24-1 with TRBJ1-5, with TRBD1 as a possible D gene (6 bases). Germline CDR1 KGHDR, CDR2 SFDVKD. V dropped 7 bases and J dropped 2 bases, with 11 bases sitting between them. The CDR3 totals 14 residues. The CDR3 DNA reads as TGTGCCACCAGCACAGGGATAGGCAATCAGCCCCAGCATTTT. Translated: CATSTGIGNQPQHF.

The count of this clone is one. This chain connects TRBV3-1 (or the pseudogene TRBV3-2) to TRBJ1-1, with a tentative D call TRBD1 (5 bases). Germline CDR1 reads LGHDT; CDR2 reads YNNKEL (reference sequence). The CDR3 extends over 15 amino acids. Trimming left V 1 base short and J 5 bases short, with 14 bases between. In nucleotides, the CDR3 is TGTGCCAGCAGCCAAGTCTCCGGGGGGGGGACTGAAGCTTTCTTT. This translates into CASSQVSGGGTEAFF.

This chain connects TRBV6-2 or TRBV6-3 to TRBJ1-5; the D gene is possibly TRBD1 (6 bases). In germline, CDR1 is MNHEY, CDR2 SVGEGT. V was clipped by 6 bases and J by 4 bases, with 10 bases between them. The CDR3 extends over 13 amino acids. In nucleotides, the CDR3 is TGTGCCAGCAGCCCCGACAGGAATCAGCCCCAGCATTTT. Translation gives CASSPDRNQPQHF.

The genes are TRBV4-2 and TRBJ2-2; 9 bases match TRBD1. The V gene's germline CDR1 is LGHNA and CDR2 YNFKEQ. This CDR3 comprises 15 residues. The V gene end was trimmed by 3 bases and the J gene end by 7 bases; junction bases not matched to a gene: 6. The CDR3 nucleotides read TGTGCCAGCAGCCATCCAACAGGGGGCAGCGGGGAGCTGTTTTTT. Protein sequence: CASSHPTGGSGELFF.

The genes are TRBV6-4 and TRBJ2-3, with 11 bases aligning to TRBD2. The junction had 4 bases not matched to a gene; V was cut back by 4 bases and J by 4 bases. The CDR3 contains 15 residues. Per the germline V gene, CDR1 is MRHNA and CDR2 is SNTAGT. CDR3 coding DNA: TGTGCCAGCAGTGCCGGGACTAGCGGATCAGATACGCAGTATTTT. It yields the protein CASSAGTSGSDTQYF.

This sequence joins TRBV27 and TRBJ1-5; D unclear. The CDR3 loop spans 14 amino acids. V gave up 3 bases and J gave up 1 base, with 7 bases separating them. Germline CDR1 reads MNHEY; CDR2 reads SMNVEV (reference sequence). CDR3 sequence reads: CASSLIGSNQPQHF. The CDR3 nucleotides read TGTGCCAGCAGTTTGATTGGCAGCAATCAGCCCCAGCATTTT.

The J gene is TRBJ2-3, the V gene TRBV6-5; 9 positions agree with TRBD2. Per the germline V gene, CDR1 is MNHEY and CDR2 is SVGAGI. CDR3 size: 16 residues. V lost 2 bases, J lost 2 bases, and 5 bases stayed unmatched. CDR3 coding DNA: TGTGCCAGCAGTTACCGACTAGCGGAACACACAGATACGCAGTATTTT. This encodes CASSYRLAEHTDTQYF.

The CDR3 DNA is TGTGCCAGCAGCTCCGGACAGGGAGGCAATCAGCCCCAGCATTTT. Its translation is CASSSGQGGNQPQHF. V usage is TRBV13 and J usage is TRBJ1-5; 8 bases match TRBD1. The length of the CDR3 is 15 residues. Germline CDR1 reads PRHDT; CDR2 reads FYEKMQ (reference sequence). The V segment lost 4 bases and the J segment 2 bases; nucleotides outside the gene matches: 4.

For the CDR3, the DNA is TGTGCCACCAGTGACAGAGGACTAGCGGGGGGGGTAGGGACCCAGTACTTC. Encoded protein: CATSDRGLAGGVGTQYF. The genes are TRBV24-1 and TRBJ2-5; TRBD2 matches at 15 bases. J gave up 7 bases and V 4 bases, and 9 bases lay outside the gene matches. This CDR3 comprises 17 residues. Germline-derived CDR1 and CDR2 are KGHDR and SFDVKD.

This clone was counted between two and nine times. Other DNA sequences within the sample encode an identical CDR3. The chain uses TRBV27 and TRBJ2-7; 7 bases are shared with TRBD1. The germline V gene encodes CDR1 MNHEY and CDR2 SMNVEV (reference sequence). This CDR3 spans 13 amino acids. The V and J ends lost 4 bases and 2 bases, in that order; junction bases with no gene match: 2. This CDR3 reads CASSYRGPYEQYF. The CDR3 DNA is TGTGCCAGCAGTTACAGGGGCCCCTACGAGCAGTACTTC.

The rearrangement links TRBV27 to TRBJ2-7; D is possibly TRBD2 (5 bases). V was clipped by 3 bases and J by 5 bases, with 11 bases between them. The CDR3 has 13 residues. The V gene's germline CDR1 is MNHEY and CDR2 SMNVEV (reference sequence). CDR3 in amino acids: CASSFDGVNEQYF. In DNA form, the CDR3 reads TGTGCCAGCAGTTTCGACGGGGTAAACGAGCAGTACTTC.

The gene calls are TRBV28 and TRBJ2-7, with unresolved D. V was pared by 1 base and J by 3 bases, with 4 bases between. CDR3 size: 12 residues. The germline V gene has CDR1 MDHEN and CDR2 SYDVKM. The CDR3: CASSLSGYEQYF. The CDR3 DNA is TGTGCCAGCAGTTTATCAGGCTACGAGCAGTACTTC.

The chain joins TRBV7-2 to TRBJ1-1, with 10 bases that match TRBD1. The CDR3 covers 13 residues. The germline gives CDR1 SGHTA, CDR2 FQGNSA. V lost 4 bases and J lost 10; bases outside the gene matches: 6. The CDR3 spells CASSSDRGRVAFF. The CDR3 DNA reads TGTGCCAGCAGCTCTGACAGGGGGCGAGTAGCTTTCTTT.

The chain uses TRBV3-1 (or the pseudogene TRBV3-2) and TRBJ2-7; D is uncertain. The CDR3 has 12 residues. V lost 2 bases, J lost 0 bases, and 2 bases lay in between. Germline CDR1 reads LGHDT; CDR2 reads YNNKEL (reference sequence). The CDR3 reads CASSQHSYEQYF. In DNA, the CDR3 is TGTGCCAGCAGCCAACACTCCTACGAGCAGTACTTC.

This rearrangement joins TRBV7-2 to TRBJ1-1, with no clear D. There are 12 residues in the CDR3. V lost 4 bases and J lost 7, with 10 bases in between. CDR1 is SGHTA, CDR2 FQGNSA, per germline. DNA for the CDR3: TGTGCCAGCAGCTCCCGCGGAGGTGAAGCTTTCTTT. Protein product: CASSSRGGEAFF.

The chain uses TRBV6-6 and TRBJ2-7, with 10 nucleotides matching TRBD1. Germline V gene lookup returns CDR1 MNHNY and CDR2 SVGAGI (reference sequence). The trim removed 4 bases at V and 6 bases at J, leaving 12 bases unmatched. The CDR3 spans 16 residues. DNA of the CDR3: TGTGCCAGCAGTTCAAACCGGGACAGGGGTAGGGCCGAGCAGTACTTC. This sequence encodes CASSSNRDRGRAEQYF.

This rearrangement joins TRBV5-4 to TRBJ2-7; TRBD1 matches at 10 bases. After removal of 4 bases from V and 4 bases from J, the junction contained 8 bases not matched to a gene. CDR3 length: 15 amino acids. Germline V lookup: CDR1 SGHNT, CDR2 YYREEE (reference sequence). CDR3 in amino acids: CASSRMTGGIYEQYF. For the CDR3, the DNA is TGTGCCAGCAGCCGGATGACAGGGGGCATTTACGAGCAGTACTTC.

The J gene is TRBJ1-1, the V gene TRBV4-3, with unresolved D. Looked up from germline, CDR1 is LGHNA and CDR2 is YSLEER. This CDR3 comprises 14 residues. The V end lost 8 bases, the J end lost 1 base, and 14 bases lay between the germline ends. The CDR3 sequence is CASQPWRGNTEAFF. The CDR3 nucleotides read TGCGCCAGCCAACCTTGGCGGGGGAACACTGAAGCTTTCTTT.

The genes are TRBV11-2 and TRBJ2-2; 12 bases are a match to TRBD2. The V and J ends lost 5 bases and 0 bases, in that order; junction bases with no gene match: 4. This CDR3 comprises 17 residues. The germline V gene has CDR1 SGHAT and CDR2 FQNNGV. In nucleotides, the CDR3 is TGTGCCAGCAGCCGAACTAGCGGGGGGACGAACACCGGGGAGCTGTTTTTT. It yields the protein CASSRTSGGTNTGELFF.

The chain has TRBV11-2 and TRBJ2-7; unclear D gene. The length of the CDR3 is 14 residues. Trimming removed 5 bases from V and 0 bases from J, with 11 bases in between. CDR1 is SGHAT and CDR2 is FQNNGV in the germline V gene. The CDR3 spells CASSTPRFSYEQYF. Written as DNA, the CDR3 is TGTGCCAGCAGCACCCCTAGGTTCTCCTACGAGCAGTACTTC.

CDR3 in DNA: TGTGCCAGCAGTTTAAACAGGGGGTACGAGCAGTACTTC. Translation gives CASSLNRGYEQYF. The V call is TRBV12-3 or TRBV12-4, the J call TRBJ2-7; 8 bases fit TRBD1. The junction had 1 base not matched to a gene; V was cut back by 2 bases and J by 4 bases. The CDR3 contains 13 residues.

The genes are TRBV7-9 and TRBJ2-5; 7 bases agree with TRBD2. This CDR3 has 16 amino acids. Per the germline V gene, CDR1 is SEHNR and CDR2 is FQNEAQ (reference sequence). After removal of 2 bases from V and 3 bases from J, the junction contained 9 bases not matched to a gene. CDR3 DNA sequence: TGTGCCAGCAGCTTACTCGGGGGGACCTGGAAAGAGACCCAGTACTTC. Translating it yields CASSLLGGTWKETQYF.

The chain has TRBV4-1 and TRBJ2-7, with 8 bases identical to TRBD1. The CDR3 is 16 amino acids. From germline, CDR1 is MGHRA and CDR2 YSYEKL. Trimming removed 4 bases from V and 4 bases from J; junction bases left unmatched: 12. CDR3: CASSPSPPGGGYEQYF. CDR3 sequence (DNA): TGCGCCAGCAGCCCCTCACCACCAGGGGGCGGATACGAGCAGTACTTC.

The V and J genes are TRBV4-1 and TRBJ1-5; 8 nucleotides agree with TRBD1. Trimming at V came to 3 bases and at J to 7 bases, leaving 8 bases not matched to a gene. Germline V CDR1 and CDR2: MGHRA, YSYEKL. The CDR3 totals 15 residues. CDR3 coding DNA: TGCGCCAGCAGCCAGACGACAGGGGAGGGCCAGCCCCAGCATTTT. It codes for CASSQTTGEGQPQHF.